The 14 T cell receptor beta chains presented below share a single source sample, sequenced in a study of cytomegalovirus exposure and HLA in healthy donors. With 60 Vbeta and 13 Jbeta primers, the PCR was carried out. The data were produced by immunoSEQ multiplex PCR, yet TCRdb's version contains in-frame clones alone and is incomplete. The data hold 60,000 to 95,000 clones, with approximately 81% observed a single time. The sample taken for sequencing was PBMCs. These TCRs come from a woman aged 40 to 55 in good health and CMV-seropositive.

This chain joins TRBV6-1 and TRBJ1-2; 7 bases map to TRBD1. Trimming at V came to 4 bases and at J to 8 bases, leaving 19 bases not matched to a gene. The CDR3 length is 17 residues. In germline, CDR1 is MNHNS, CDR2 SASEGT. CDR3 nucleotides: TGTGCCAGCAGTGTCCAAAAAACAGGGGAACGGGGTCCGGGCTACACCTTC. Translation: CASSVQKTGERGPGYTF.

In its sample, this clone was seen a few times. The chain has TRBV7-7 and TRBJ2-1; 9 bases align to TRBD2. The CDR3 is 16 residues long. The germline gives CDR1 SSHAT, CDR2 FNYEAQ (reference sequence). V trimming: 5 bases; J trimming: 2 bases; junction bases outside the gene matches: 7. For the CDR3, the DNA is TGTGCCAGCAGCCCATTGACTAGCGGACCCTACAATGAGCAGTTCTTC. Residues: CASSPLTSGPYNEQFF.

This clone was seen a few times. The V call is TRBV4-1, the J call TRBJ1-4; D remains unclear. The V end was cut by 3 bases, the J end by 8 bases, with 16 bases between. The CDR3 runs 15 residues. Germline V gene lookup returns CDR1 MGHRA and CDR2 YSYEKL. The CDR3 DNA reads as TGCGCCAGCAGCCAGTCCGACATTCTGTGGGAAAAACTGTTTTTT. The encoded protein is CASSQSDILWEKLFF.

The chain is built from TRBV30 and TRBJ1-5; TRBD1 matches at 12 bases. V was pared by 5 bases and J by 5 bases, with 1 base of the junction left unmatched. The CDR3 length is 13 residues. Germline lookup yields CDR1 GTSNPN and CDR2 SVGIG (reference sequence). The CDR3: CAWGTGGYQPQHF. DNA of the CDR3: TGTGCCTGGGGGACAGGGGGCTATCAGCCCCAGCATTTT.

J is TRBJ2-7 and V is TRBV29-1, with 7 bases aligning to TRBD1. Germline CDR1 reads SQVTM; CDR2 reads ANQGSEA. The J segment lost 6 bases and the V segment lost 7 bases, leaving 15 bases of the junction unmatched. The CDR3 spans 14 residues. The CDR3 DNA reads as TGCAGCGCCACCCGACAGGGAACGTTCGGCGAGCAGTACTTC. Translation gives CSATRQGTFGEQYF.

The chain employs TRBV2 and TRBJ2-5; TRBD1 might be the D (5 bases). The CDR3 consists of 14 residues. The germline V gene encodes CDR1 SNHLY and CDR2 FYNNEI. Trimming removed 5 bases from V and 2 bases from J, with 12 bases in between. The CDR3 DNA reads TGTGCCAGCAGTCCCCTCAGGGATCAAGAGACCCAGTACTTC. It encodes CASSPLRDQETQYF.

The chain carries TRBV5-6 and TRBJ1-5, with a tentative D call TRBD1 (5 bases). Germline lookup yields CDR1 SGHDT and CDR2 YYEEEE. The CDR3 totals 16 residues. Trimming left V 4 bases short and J 0 bases short, with 14 bases between. The CDR3 nucleotides read TGTGCCAGCAGCACCTACAGGTATGATAGCAATCAGCCCCAGCATTTT. Translated, it gives CASSTYRYDSNQPQHF.

The chain joins TRBV5-1 to TRBJ1-6; 9 bases map to TRBD1. The V segment lost 4 bases and the J segment 5 bases; nucleotides outside the gene matches: 4. CDR1 and CDR2 from the germline V gene are SGHRS and YFSETQ. The CDR3 extends over 15 amino acids. CDR3 nucleotide sequence: TGCGCCAGCAGCCCCAGGACAGGGGATAATTCACCCCTCCACTTT. As protein: CASSPRTGDNSPLHF.

The chain combines TRBV5-4 with TRBJ2-3, with TRBD2 matching 12 bases. CDR1 SGHNT and CDR2 YYREEE come from the germline V gene (reference sequence). This CDR3 has 16 amino acids. Trimming at V came to 5 bases and at J to 2 bases, leaving 6 bases not matched to a gene. The CDR3 protein is CASSLAGGRVTDTQYF. For the CDR3, the DNA is TGTGCCAGCAGTCTAGCGGGGGGGCGTGTCACAGATACGCAGTATTTT.

The J gene is TRBJ2-5, the V gene TRBV19, with 7 bases aligning to TRBD1. Trimming removed 5 bases from V and 4 bases from J; junction bases left unmatched: 10. Germline V CDR1 and CDR2: LNHDA, SQIVND (reference sequence). CDR3 length: 15 amino acids. The CDR3 here is CASSPTTGWGETQYF. CDR3 sequence (DNA): TGTGCCAGTAGTCCCACGACAGGGTGGGGAGAGACCCAGTACTTC.

V is TRBV19 and J is TRBJ2-4, with 8 bases lining up with TRBD1. Germline CDR1 reads LNHDA; CDR2 reads SQIVND (reference sequence). This CDR3 is 13 amino acids long. V dropped 8 bases and J dropped 8; count of bases not matched to a gene: 8. The CDR3 region is CASVDRGRDIQYF. The CDR3 DNA is TGTGCCAGTGTTGACAGGGGTCGGGACATTCAGTACTTC.

The gene calls are TRBV28 and TRBJ1-2; no firm D call. The CDR3 is made up of 17 amino acids. The V gene's germline CDR1 is MDHEN and CDR2 SYDVKM. Trimming pared 6 bases from V and 4 bases from J, leaving 24 bases between. The CDR3 nucleotides are TGTGCCAGCAGCCTCCCTAAACGGCGACCAACGGGCTATGGCTACACCTTC. Its protein is CASSLPKRRPTGYGYTF.

V and J are TRBV7-9 and TRBJ2-3, with a tentative D call TRBD1 (5 bases). From germline, CDR1 is SEHNR and CDR2 FQNEAQ (reference sequence). Trimming removed 0 bases at V and 3 bases at J, with 13 bases between. The CDR3 spans 16 residues. The CDR3 bases are TGTGCCAGCAGCTTAGCTCAGGGTAGTAGAACAGATACGCAGTATTTT. Translation gives CASSLAQGSRTDTQYF.

The genes are TRBV15 and TRBJ1-2; D not resolved. The germline gives CDR1 LNHNV, CDR2 YYDKDF (reference sequence). Trimming removed 0 bases at V and 7 bases at J, with 15 bases between. CDR3 size: 15 residues. For the CDR3, the DNA is TGTGCCACCAGCAGAGATTCACGGGTAGCCGGTGGCTACACCTTC. This codes for CATSRDSRVAGGYTF.